These 2 T cell receptor beta chains originate from one sample sequenced in a study of T cells in Graves' hyperthyroidism and ophthalmopathy (dated by TCRdb to about 2019). Libraries were made using multiplex PCR. The listed sequencing device is Illumina HiSeq 2000. The TCR beta CDR3 regions were amplified from the RNA transcripts. The TCR CDR3 was subjected to a first round of RT-PCR using the HTBI primer set and the Qiagen OneStep RT-PCR kit. TCRdb's own reprocessing of the public reads used fastp at Q25 and MiXCR and kept productive beta chains. Identical CDR3 proteins give one entry, which carries the most common genes and DNA. The sample table lists around 700,000 distinct CDR3 sequences, under 20% of them with a count of one. Roughly a sixth of the sample rests with the top ten. The sequencing sample was made of blood. The origin of the receptors is a woman aged 50 to 60 with Graves' hyperthyroidism that later progressed to Graves' ophthalmopathy.

The table lists this clonotype with many counts. This chain links TRBV5-1 with TRBJ2-1; 9 bases line up with TRBD1. Germline values: CDR1 SGHRS, CDR2 YFSETQ. This CDR3 is 19 amino acids long. With 0 bases clipped from V and 0 bases from J, the junction kept 10 bases outside the gene matches. The DNA of the CDR3 is TGCGCCAGCAGCTTGGTTCCGGGACAGGGACCGGTCTCCTACAATGAGCAGTTCTTC. It translates to CASSLVPGQGPVSYNEQFF. Full variable domain (outside the CDR3, taken from reference TRBV5-1 and TRBJ2-1): KAGVTQTPRYLIKTRGQQVTLSCSPISGHRSVSWYQQTPGQGLQFLFEYFSETQRNKGNFPGRFSGRQFSNSRSEMNVSTLELGDSALYLCASSLVPGQGPVSYNEQFFGPGTRLTVL.

This clonotype was counted only a few times. J is TRBJ1-2 and V is TRBV19; possible D gene TRBD1, 5 bases. Trimming removed 3 bases from V and 2 bases from J, with 10 bases in between. The CDR3 runs to 14 residues. Looked up from germline, CDR1 is LNHDA and CDR2 is SQIVND (reference sequence). This CDR3 is CASSIGRANYGYTF. The CDR3 DNA follows: TGTGCCAGTAGTATCGGCAGGGCCAACTATGGCTACACCTTC.